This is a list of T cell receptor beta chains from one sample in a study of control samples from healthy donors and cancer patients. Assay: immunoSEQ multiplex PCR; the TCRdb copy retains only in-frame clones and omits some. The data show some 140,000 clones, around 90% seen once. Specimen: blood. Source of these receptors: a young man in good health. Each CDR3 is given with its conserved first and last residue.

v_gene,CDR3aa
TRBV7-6,CASSWGAHNEQFF
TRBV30,CAWRGTAGNTIYF
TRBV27,CASSFPEQFF
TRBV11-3,CASSLNGGDVIEQFF
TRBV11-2,CASSPGQGRQETQYF
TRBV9,CASSDGLAGWGVEQFF
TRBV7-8,CASSSGTSGYEQYF
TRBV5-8,CASSLPVPLNSPLHF
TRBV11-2,CASSLPLAGAFNEQFF
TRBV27,CASSLGPLRDLSTDTQYF
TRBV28,CASSSPTDTQYF
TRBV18,CASSRSDREAQPQHF
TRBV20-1,CSARVSGGYTF
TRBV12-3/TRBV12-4,CASSLNRGLEQFF
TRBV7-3,CASSVLKTDTQYF
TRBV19,CASSIKSRQSGELFF
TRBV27,CASSFSDRVDQPQHF
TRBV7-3,CASSTLPGLAGGPQGYSEQFF
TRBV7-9,CASSFMVTGRGETQYF
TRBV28,CARSRDRDSNQPQHF
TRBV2,CASSEATGDYGYTF
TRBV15,CATSRGHSGELFF